Following are 2 T cell receptor beta chains from one sample sequenced in a study of blood T cell repertoires in COVID-19. Assay used: immunoSEQ multiplex PCR; TCRdb lists only in-frame clones, some missing. The sample contains fewer than 250,000 clones, 84% of which appear only once. Material for sequencing was peripheral blood. The receptors were sampled from a woman aged 70-85 years with active or convalescent COVID-19.

This clone showed up just once. V gene TRBV15 combines with J gene TRBJ1-2, with D maybe TRBD1 (6 bases). The CDR3 is made up of 14 amino acids. Germline CDR1 is LNHNV and CDR2 is YYDKDF (reference sequence). V was shortened by 5 bases and J by 4 bases, with 14 bases between the two germline ends. CDR3 sequence: CATSRGGGPYGYTF. DNA for the CDR3: TGTGCCACCAGCCGAGGGGGGGGGCCCTATGGCTACACCTTC. Complete variable domain (other parts from reference TRBV15 and TRBJ1-2): DAMVIQNPRYQVTQFGKPVTLSCSQTLNHNVMYWYQQKSSQAPKLLFHYYDKDFNNEADTPDNFQSRRPNTSFCFLDIRSPGLGDTAMYLCATSRGGGPYGYTFGSGTRLTVV.

This clone was detected a few times. The chain couples TRBV6-5 to TRBJ2-1, with TRBD1 as a possible D gene (6 bases). The CDR3 covers 13 residues. Trimming left V 0 bases short and J 9 bases short, with 9 bases between. Looked up from germline, CDR1 is MNHEY and CDR2 is SVGAGI. CDR3 sequence reads: CASSYSRDTEQFF. The CDR3 DNA reads TGTGCCAGCAGTTACTCCCGGGACACTGAGCAGTTCTTC.